This TCR beta chain was observed in a study of T-cell reconstitution after alpha-beta-depleted transplantation in children. Study conclusions and caveats: After transplant, at about two months, alpha-beta T cells were reportedly derived from several hundred expanded graft clones. Newly produced T cells mostly accounted for T-cell counts and diversity one year post-transplant.

This sample's TCRbeta library carried unique molecular identifier barcodes. MiXCR was run by TCRdb on the PCR reads, yielding one entry per CDR3 protein. Among 250,000 to 300,000 distinct CDR3 sequences listed, roughly a tenth were seen once. Only a few counts were recorded for this clonotype. The antigen remains undetermined. The germline gives CDR1 SGHRS, CDR2 YFSETQ. V gave up 4 bases and J gave up 4 bases; unmatched junction bases: 10. The CDR3 is 16 residues long. The receptor's source is a boy younger than two with acute myeloid leukemia, due to receive a stem cell transplant. The source material was PBMCs, sampled before TCRalphabeta/CD19-depleted stem cell transplant. This rearrangement joins TRBV5-1 to TRBJ2-1; TRBD1 matches at 8 bases. The CDR3 DNA reads as TGCGCCAGCAGCACCCCGGACAGGGAAGTTTACAATGAGCAGTTCTTC. Translated, it gives CASSTPDREVYNEQFF.